The clone carrying this T cell receptor (beta chain) was picked up many times. The antigen is not known. It was RNA transcripts that yielded the amplified TCR beta CDR3 regions. During a first-round RT-PCR of the TCR CDR3, the HTBI primer set was used. A single record per CDR3 protein comes from TCRdb applying MiXCR to the multiplex PCR reads. The sample has about 360,000 distinct CDR3 sequences; about 13% are singletons. This specimen belongs to a study of T cells in Graves' hyperthyroidism and ophthalmopathy. Findings and limits, study-wide: Researchers found most expanded thyroid clonotypes above 0.001 in blood as well. Before onset, by a median of about six months, the model predicted ophthalmopathy.

Graves' hyperthyroidism was deemed stable given no ophthalmopathy progression within 18 months. This CDR3 is built from 14 residues. V lost 6 bases to trimming and J lost 4 bases; unmatched junction nucleotides: 5. Germline lookup yields CDR1 ENHRY and CDR2 SYGVKD. This sequence was found in a woman younger than 35 with Graves' hyperthyroidism. This chain joins TRBV10-3 and TRBJ2-2, with 7 bases matching TRBD1. Sequencing was performed on blood. Here the CDR3 reads CAIRRQGATGELFF. As DNA, the CDR3 is TGTGCCATCAGAAGACAGGGTGCCACCGGGGAGCTGTTTTTT.